This T cell receptor (beta chain) emerged from a study of cytomegalovirus exposure and HLA in healthy donors. Study-level background: Earlier findings included approximately 120 million unique TCR beta sequences obtained from around 180 million T cells. Broader study findings: A prior analysis recorded that most TCR beta V segments were productive about 87% or about 30% of the time.

Primers for the PCR totalled 60 Vbeta and 13 Jbeta. Sequencing was performed with immunoSEQ multiplex PCR; in TCRdb, only in-frame clones are kept and a portion is missing. This table holds over 100,000 clones, approximately 71% found once. Germline V gives CDR1 SGHRS, CDR2 YFSETQ. CDR3 length: 15 residues. The J segment lost 4 bases and the V segment lost 0 bases, leaving 5 bases of the junction unmatched. The count of this clone is one. Its antigen is undetermined. The sample was PBMCs. The origin of this receptor is a male donor in good health and CMV-seropositive. The V gene is TRBV5-1, the J gene TRBJ2-7, with 9 bases that match TRBD1. This CDR3 reads CASSLAPTGGYEQYF. CDR3 nucleotides: TGCGCCAGCAGCTTGGCCCCGACAGGGGGGTACGAGCAGTACTTC.